These T cell receptor beta chains were read from a single sample in a study of identical twins. Via MiXCR, TCRdb re-called the 5' RACE reads, giving one row per CDR3 protein. The sample lists roughly 480,000 distinct CDR3 sequences, 24% occurring once. The same data also contributed to another study, on T cells expressing NK-cell markers.

Input material: CD4+ T cells sorted from blood. These receptors were collected from a woman in her late teens or twenties in good health. Both conserved end residues are part of each CDR3. D genes are given only for firm matches. Size is stated for part of the rows, as once, few or many counts, or as a class when the clone is expanded.

d_gene	v_gene	abundance	j_gene	CDR3nt	CDR3aa
-	TRBV6-2/TRBV6-3	-	TRBJ2-1	TGTGCCAGCGGAAGGGGCCGGACCTACAATGAGCAGTTCTTC	CASGRGRTYNEQFF
-	TRBV20-1	few	TRBJ1-2	TGCAGTGCTGAAAGGGGCAACTATGGCTACACCTTC	CSAERGNYGYTF
-	TRBV7-2	-	TRBJ1-2	TGTGCCAGCAGCTTTAGGTCGGCATTCTATGGCTACACCTTC	CASSFRSAFYGYTF
TRBD1	TRBV5-6	-	TRBJ2-3	TGTGCCAGCAGCGTGGACAGGGGGCAGGTAGATACGCAGTATTTT	CASSVDRGQVDTQYF
-	TRBV6-6	-	TRBJ2-5	TGTGCCAGCACCCGTTTACAAGAGACCCAGTACTTC	CASTRLQETQYF
-	TRBV29-1	few	TRBJ2-3	TGCAGCGGCACGGCTGGGCGCTTGACAGGCACAGATACGCAGTATTTT	CSGTAGRLTGTDTQYF
-	TRBV5-1	few	TRBJ2-3	TGCGCCAGCAGCTTCGGGCCTAGCACAGATACGCAGTATTTT	CASSFGPSTDTQYF
-	TRBV7-3	-	TRBJ1-2	TGTGCCAGCAGCGCCTCCGGAGAGTATGAAGGCTACACCTTC	CASSASGEYEGYTF
-	TRBV5-1	-	TRBJ2-3	TGCGCCAGCAGCCTGCCGGGACTCCCGGGGGATACGCAGTATTTT	CASSLPGLPGDTQYF
TRBD2	TRBV29-1	-	TRBJ2-7	TGCAGCGTTCTCCTAGCGGGGTTCTACGAGCAGTACTTC	CSVLLAGFYEQYF
-	TRBV25-1	few	TRBJ1-2	TGTGCCAGCAGTGTAGGGGTAGGCTACACCTTC	CASSVGVGYTF
-	TRBV30	-	TRBJ1-1	TGTGCCTGGGTGTTCCTTGGGGGCACCGTGATTGGAGCTTTCTTT	CAWVFLGGTVIGAFF
TRBD1	TRBV25-1	-	TRBJ1-1	TGTGCCAGCAGCCGGGACAGGGGGCATAGCACTGAAGCTTTCTTT	CASSRDRGHSTEAFF
TRBD1	TRBV20-1	-	TRBJ1-1	TGCAGTGCGGAGGACAGGGGATACAACACTGAAGCTTTCTTT	CSAEDRGYNTEAFF
-	TRBV3-1	few	TRBJ1-1	TGTGCCAGCAGCCAAGGCCGGGGGGCTTACACTGAAGCTTTCTTT	CASSQGRGAYTEAFF
TRBD2	TRBV5-1	few	TRBJ2-3	TGCGCCAGCAGCACGGGACTAGCGGGGATCACAGATACGCAGTATTTT	CASSTGLAGITDTQYF
TRBD1	TRBV5-4	-	TRBJ2-1	TGTGCCAGCAGCTTGGGGGACAGGGGGCCGAATGAGCAGTTCTTC	CASSLGDRGPNEQFF
-	TRBV9	few	TRBJ1-3	TGTGCCAGCAGCGCCCAAGGGGGTGATCTTGGAAACACCATATATTTT	CASSAQGGDLGNTIYF
TRBD2	TRBV7-3	-	TRBJ2-5	TGTGCCAGCAGCCCCGGAGGGACTAGCGCGACCCAGTACTTC	CASSPGGTSATQYF
TRBD1	TRBV6-2/TRBV6-3	once	TRBJ2-7	TGTGCCAGCAGCCCACTAACAGGGGCCTTCAACTACGAGCAGTACTTC	CASSPLTGAFNYEQYF
TRBD1	TRBV20-1	-	TRBJ2-7	TGCAGTGCTAGAGATCCAACAGGGGCCCCCGACGAGCAGTACTTC	CSARDPTGAPDEQYF
-	TRBV6-2/TRBV6-3	few	TRBJ1-5	TGTGCCAGCAGTGCCCGGGAGCAGCCCCAGCATTTT	CASSAREQPQHF
-	TRBV14	few	TRBJ2-3	TGTGCCAGCAGCCAAGGGTTGATTGATACGCAGTATTTT	CASSQGLIDTQYF
-	TRBV7-8	-	TRBJ2-5	TGTGCCAGCAGCTTACGATACTACCAAGAGACCCAGTACTTC	CASSLRYYQETQYF
TRBD2	TRBV20-1	few	TRBJ2-1	TGCAGTGCTTCTCGGACTAGCGGGAGGGGTGAGCAGTTCTTC	CSASRTSGRGEQFF
-	TRBV10-3	-	TRBJ2-4	TGTGCCATCAGTGAAGGGCAGGCCTCTAACATTCAGTACTTC	CAISEGQASNIQYF
-	TRBV12-5	-	TRBJ1-1	TGTGCTAGCGCTACCGGCGGGGTTGGAACTGAAGCTTTCTTT	CASATGGVGTEAFF
-	TRBV7-9	-	TRBJ2-2	TGTGCCAGCAGCCGACAGACCGGAGGCACCGGGGAGCTGTTTTTT	CASSRQTGGTGELFF
-	TRBV7-2	-	TRBJ2-7	TGTGCCAGCAGCCAACCTCGACTAGTACACGAGCAGTACTTC	CASSQPRLVHEQYF
TRBD1	TRBV7-6	once	TRBJ1-6	TGTGCCAGCTCTCTTGCGGGACAGGGCGGTTCACCCCTCCACTTT	CASSLAGQGGSPLHF
-	TRBV5-1	-	TRBJ2-5	TGCGCCAGCAGCTTGGCAGCTGGAGAGACCCAGTACTTC	CASSLAAGETQYF
-	TRBV5-5	-	TRBJ2-1	TGTGCCAGCAACCCTTCCCCCTCCTACAATGAGCAGTTCTTC	CASNPSPSYNEQFF
TRBD2	TRBV27	few	TRBJ2-5	TGTGCCAGCAGTAGGGGAGGGACTAGCGGGAGTAGGGAGACCCAGTACTTC	CASSRGGTSGSRETQYF
TRBD2	TRBV20-1	few	TRBJ2-1	TGCAGTGCTAGAGATAGCGGGAGGGGTAATGAGCAGTTCTTC	CSARDSGRGNEQFF
-	TRBV7-2	few	TRBJ1-1	TGTGCCAGCAGCTTACCCGGGGACACTGAAGCTTTCTTT	CASSLPGDTEAFF
-	TRBV12-3/TRBV12-4	many	TRBJ1-5	TGTGCCAGCAGCCCGGACAGCAATCAGCCCCAGCATTTT	CASSPDSNQPQHF
TRBD2	TRBV4-2	-	TRBJ2-3	TGTGCCAGCAGCCCCCGAAGCTCGGGAGGCCGGGCAGATACGCAGTATTTT	CASSPRSSGGRADTQYF
-	TRBV20-1	-	TRBJ2-2	TGCAGTGCTAGTGGTTACGCGAACACCGGGGAGCTGTTTTTT	CSASGYANTGELFF
-	TRBV6-1	few	TRBJ1-1	TGTGCCAGCTCTCGATCCCGGGGCGGCACTGAAGCTTTCTTT	CASSRSRGGTEAFF
TRBD1	TRBV20-1	-	TRBJ1-1	TGCAGTGCTAGAGATCCCAGGGGGAGAACTGAAGCTTTCTTT	CSARDPRGRTEAFF
TRBD2	TRBV5-5	-	TRBJ2-1	TGTGCCAGCAGCCCGGGACTAGCCCGCCTGGGGAATGAGCAGTTCTTC	CASSPGLARLGNEQFF
-	TRBV24-1	few	TRBJ2-3	TGTGCCACCAGTGATCAGGTTATGGATACGCAGTATTTT	CATSDQVMDTQYF
TRBD2	TRBV6-5	-	TRBJ2-7	TGTGCCAGCAGTTACTCGCGGGGGATGGCTTACGAGCAGTACTTC	CASSYSRGMAYEQYF
TRBD2	TRBV7-2	-	TRBJ2-5	TGTGCCAGCAGCCCGGGACTAGCGGGGTGGTGGGAGACCCAGTACTTC	CASSPGLAGWWETQYF
-	TRBV20-1	few	TRBJ2-5	TGCAGTGCCCCCTATGGGTACACCCAAGAGACCCAGTACTTC	CSAPYGYTQETQYF
-	TRBV6-4	few	TRBJ2-2	TGTGCCAGCAGTGACTCGGTCGAGGGCGGGGAGCTGTTTTTT	CASSDSVEGGELFF
TRBD1	TRBV7-8	-	TRBJ2-6	TGTGCCAGCAGCTTGCGGGACAGGGCCTTCTCTGGGGCCAACGTCCTGACTTTC	CASSLRDRAFSGANVLTF
-	TRBV6-1	-	TRBJ1-2	TGTGCCAGCAGTGACAGATCCTTAAGTGGCTACACCTTC	CASSDRSLSGYTF
-	TRBV10-3	once	TRBJ2-5	TGTGCCATCAGTACAGGGAGCCAAGAGACCCAGTACTTC	CAISTGSQETQYF
-	TRBV20-1	few	TRBJ2-3	TGCAGTGCTAGAGATCGGGGAACTTTCCCAGATACGCAGTATTTT	CSARDRGTFPDTQYF
TRBD2	TRBV30	-	TRBJ2-1	TGTGCCTGGAGTGGCCTAGCGGGACTAGCGGGATTGAGGAATGAGCAGTTCTTC	CAWSGLAGLAGLRNEQFF
TRBD1	TRBV20-1	-	TRBJ2-2	TGCAGTGCCCTAGACAGGGGGAGGACCGGGGAGCTGTTTTTT	CSALDRGRTGELFF
-	TRBV10-3	-	TRBJ2-2	TGTGCCATCAGTGAGAGGGGACCCGAGTGGTCCGGGGAGCTGTTTTTT	CAISERGPEWSGELFF
TRBD2	TRBV24-1	-	TRBJ2-3	TGTGCCACCAGTGCCGGGAGGGCTACCAGGGGCACAGATACGCAGTATTTT	CATSAGRATRGTDTQYF
TRBD2	TRBV5-1	-	TRBJ2-1	TGCGCCAGCAGCTTGTTTAGTATAGCGGGCTTTAATGAGCAGTTCTTC	CASSLFSIAGFNEQFF